The present T cell receptor beta chain was sequenced within a study of Tregs in tolerant kidney transplant recipients. At the level of the study: Mixed chimerism was transient after nonmyeloablative marrow transplants from related graft donors.

Concerning this clone itself: Its target is unknown. With the read ending 3 residues before the CDR3 end, the germline J gene is used to fill in that end.

General observations from the study: Expanding Tregs on activated donor B cells appeared to best identify donor-specific TCRbeta clones.

This CDR3 is 13 amino acids long. Trimming removed 3 bases from V and 7 bases from J, with 10 bases in between. Unstimulated Tregs (CD4+CD25+CD127-) and CD4+CD25- non-Tregs were sorted from PBMCs. Here immunoSEQ multiplex PCR was the method, and the copy in TCRdb shows in-frame clones only, minus some. This sample's table reports roughly 48,000 clones. This receptor was taken from a human donor who received a combined kidney and bone marrow transplant. The sample in question was CD4+ T cells from blood, obtained before the transplant. The V gene is TRBV12-3 or TRBV12-4, the J gene TRBJ2-1; the D gene is possibly TRBD1 (6 bases). The covered CDR3 bases are TGTGCCAGCAGTTTCAAAAGGGGGAATGAG. It yields the protein CASSFKRGNE. The CDR3 reads in full as CASSFKRGNEQFF.